The clone carrying this TCR beta chain was counted many times. With MiXCR, TCRdb called clones anew from the PCR reads. The sample contains roughly 58,000 clones, more than 3.5% of which appear only once. The entry originates in a study of metastatic and nonmetastatic thyroid tumors. The CDR3 runs 15 residues. Germline V lookup: CDR1 SGHRS, CDR2 YFSETQ. Trimming stripped 3 bases from V and 3 bases from J, with 12 bases between. Each patient went into thyroid surgery without having received any treatment. The sequencing sample was made of blood. J is TRBJ2-2 and V is TRBV5-1; maybe TRBD2 (5 bases). The sequence was collected from a female donor with papillary thyroid cancer or a benign thyroid nodule (not recorded which). Some clones in this sample may be carry-over from other donors' samples. CDR3 in amino acids: CASSSGFGDTGELFF. The CDR3 coding sequence is TGCGCCAGCAGCTCGGGCTTCGGGGACACCGGGGAGCTGTTTTTT. The whole variable domain, filled in from reference TRBV5-1 and TRBJ2-2, reads KAGVTQTPRYLIKTRGQQVTLSCSPISGHRSVSWYQQTPGQGLQFLFEYFSETQRNKGNFPGRFSGRQFSNSRSEMNVSTLELGDSALYLCASSSGFGDTGELFFGEGSRLTVL.